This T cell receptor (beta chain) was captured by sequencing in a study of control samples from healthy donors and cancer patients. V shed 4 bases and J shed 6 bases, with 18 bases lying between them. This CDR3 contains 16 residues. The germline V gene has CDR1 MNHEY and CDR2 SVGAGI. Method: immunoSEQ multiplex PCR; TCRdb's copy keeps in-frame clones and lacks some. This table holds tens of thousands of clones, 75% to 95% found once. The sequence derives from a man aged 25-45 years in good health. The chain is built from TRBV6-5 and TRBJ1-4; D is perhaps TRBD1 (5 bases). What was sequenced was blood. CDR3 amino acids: CASSSILGTVDEKLFF. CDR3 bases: TGTGCCAGCAGTTCTATTTTGGGGACGGTTGATGAAAAACTGTTTTTT.